The sequence of this TCR beta chain was determined in a study of T cell repertoires in cytomegalovirus infection. Study context: Peptides in the study included HLA-C-restricted and HLA-B-restricted CMV epitopes. Points from the study as a whole: Cumulative public TCR beta family frequency identified CMV carriers with the relevant HLA.

The V segment lost 3 bases and the J segment 4 bases; nucleotides outside the gene matches: 11. Germline CDR1 reads MGHDK; CDR2 reads SYGVNS. The CDR3 contains 16 residues. TCRdb redid the calling of the reads with MiXCR, one entry per CDR3 protein. The sample contains around 340,000 distinct CDR3 sequences, approximately 32% of which appear only once. Notes on this clonotype: The antigen remains undetermined.

This chain joins TRBV25-1 and TRBJ1-2; 7 bases line up with TRBD1. The clonotype comes from a human donor in good health (CMV status not recorded). Some clones in this sample may be carry-over from other donors' samples. Sequencing used cultured PBMCs, obtained from culture after CMV antigen stimulation. The CDR3 DNA is TGTGCCAGCAGTGATCCCCGGACAGGAGGGGTCTATGGCTACACCTTC. Encoded protein: CASSDPRTGGVYGYTF.